This entry features one T cell receptor beta chain sequence. Its specificity is not known. The validation cohort, a group of 130 or so subjects, included the donors and was separate from the approximately 650-subject first cohort. The CDR3 is 15 amino acids. V shed 4 bases, J shed 3 bases, and the junction held 6 bases outside the gene matches. Germline assignment: CDR1 SGHRS and CDR2 YFSETQ. These data belong to a study of cytomegalovirus exposure and HLA in healthy donors. The data were produced by immunoSEQ multiplex PCR, yet TCRdb's version contains in-frame clones alone and is incomplete. The profile covers more than 55,000 clones, with over 75% appearing a single time and about 3.1% taken by the ten largest. Study results and limitations: In vitro assays verified that a few CMV-associated chains recognized CMV antigens specifically.

The TCR sequence derives from a young man in good health and CMV-seronegative. The sample consisted of PBMCs. This chain joins TRBV5-1 and TRBJ1-5; 8 bases fit TRBD1. The CDR3 here is CASSPGQGNNQPQHF. CDR3 DNA sequence: TGCGCCAGCAGCCCCGGACAGGGAAACAATCAGCCCCAGCATTTT.